This TCR beta chain is drawn from a study of post-analysis software for immune sequencing data. Unique molecular identifiers were built into the TCR beta cDNA libraries. TCRdb reprocessed the PCR reads with MiXCR, giving one entry per CDR3 protein. The table records over 700,000 distinct CDR3 sequences, 30% of them present only once. CDR3 length: 17 residues. The germline V gene has CDR1 SGHAT and CDR2 FQNNGV. V shed 1 base, J shed 10 bases, and the junction held 11 bases outside the gene matches. Only a few counts were recorded for this clonotype. Its antigen is unidentified. Study-level points and caveats: Compared with controls, patients had more of about five TRBV segments, including TRBV5-6, TRBV5-1 and TRBV20-1.

What was sequenced was blood. The TCR was taken from a girl aged 10-17 years with multiple sclerosis. The rearrangement uses TRBV11-2 and TRBJ2-1, with TRBD2 identical over 12 bases. The CDR3 spells CASSLVGLAGGPIEQFF. CDR3 coding DNA: TGTGCCAGCAGCTTAGTCGGGCTAGCGGGAGGGCCCATCGAGCAGTTCTTC. The whole variable domain, remainder taken from reference TRBV11-2 and TRBJ2-1, is EAGVAQSPRYKIIEKRQSVAFWCNPISGHATLYWYQQILGQGPKLLIQFQNNGVVDDSQLPKDRFSAERLKGVDSTLKIQPAKLEDSAVYLCASSLVGLAGGPIEQFFGPGTRLTVL.